This is a list of T cell receptor beta chains from one sample in a study of early T cells in non-severe SARS-CoV-2 infection. In TCRdb, the 5' RACE reads were re-called with MiXCR into one record per CDR3 protein. This sample carries tens of thousands of distinct CDR3 sequences, 6% to 7% of them seen once, and the ten largest clones take just under 4%. Sequencing was performed on whole blood. The receptors shown here come from an adult who was a healthcare worker with PCR-confirmed SARS-CoV-2 infection or an uninfected control (not recorded which). Both conserved end residues are trimmed from each CDR3.

TRBV12-3/TRBV12-4	TRBJ1-5	ASSLSRVGQPQH
TRBV7-8	TRBJ2-1	ASSLTGPRSNEQF
TRBV4-1	TRBJ1-2	ASSQEGRGLWLHT
TRBV10-3	TRBJ2-1	AIREPGRSYNEQF
TRBV28	TRBJ1-5	ATQHSGPPNQPQH
TRBV11-3	TRBJ2-2	ASSLVASGGELF
TRBV6-5	TRBJ2-2	ASSYRISNTGELF
TRBV6-5	TRBJ2-4	ASSYRTGQNGAKNIQY
TRBV28	TRBJ2-1	ASSAPSGGARNEQF
TRBV4-3	TRBJ2-4	ASSRERGTGELAKNIQY
TRBV7-3	TRBJ1-1	ASSPRGRWTEAF